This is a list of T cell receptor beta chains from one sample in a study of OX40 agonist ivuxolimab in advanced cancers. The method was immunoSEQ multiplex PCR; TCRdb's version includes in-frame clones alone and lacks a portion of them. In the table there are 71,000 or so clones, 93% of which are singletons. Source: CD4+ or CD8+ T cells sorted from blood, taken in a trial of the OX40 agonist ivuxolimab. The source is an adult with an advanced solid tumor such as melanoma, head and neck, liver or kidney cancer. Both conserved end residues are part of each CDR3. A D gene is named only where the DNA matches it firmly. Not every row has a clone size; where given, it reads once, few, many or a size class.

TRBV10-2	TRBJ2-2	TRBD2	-	TGCGCCAGCGGAGCGGGGGGAAGGACCGGGGAGCTGTTTTTT	CASGAGGRTGELFF
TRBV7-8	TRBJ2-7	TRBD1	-	TGTGCCAGCAGCCCCAGACAGGGGTACTACGAGCAGTACTTC	CASSPRQGYYEQYF
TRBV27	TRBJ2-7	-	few	TGTGCCAGCAGTTTGACGCCCAGGGGCGAGCAGTACTTC	CASSLTPRGEQYF
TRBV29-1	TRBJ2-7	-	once	TGCAGCGTTGAAGATGGGATGGCAGGGGAGGAGTACGAGCAGTACTTC	CSVEDGMAGEEYEQYF
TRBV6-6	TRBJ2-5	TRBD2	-	TGTGCCAGCAGTTCTAGCGGGAGAGGAGAGACCCAGTACTTC	CASSSSGRGETQYF
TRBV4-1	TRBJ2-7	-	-	TGCGCCAGCAGCCACTATTTTGGTAGCGGCTACGAGCAGTACTTC	CASSHYFGSGYEQYF
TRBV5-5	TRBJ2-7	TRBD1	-	TGTGCCAGCAGCTTGTGGACAGGGGGCTACGAGCAGTACTTC	CASSLWTGGYEQYF
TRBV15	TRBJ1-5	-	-	TGTGCCACCGGTACGGCTCTCCATCAGCCCCAGCATTTT	CATGTALHQPQHF
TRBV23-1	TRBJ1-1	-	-	TGCGCCAGCAGTCAGCCCGGGACACAGGCCCTTTTTGAAGCTTTCTTT	CASSQPGTQALFEAFF
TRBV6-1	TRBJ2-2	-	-	TGTGCCATCACCACCGGGAACACCGGGGAGCTGTTTTTT	CAITTGNTGELFF
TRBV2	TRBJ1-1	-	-	TGTGCCAGCAGCCAGCTGGGGGGTAGGGGCGCTGAAGCTTTCTTT	CASSQLGGRGAEAFF
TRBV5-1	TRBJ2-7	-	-	TGCGCCAGCAGACCAACGGACACCTACGAGCAGTACTTC	CASRPTDTYEQYF
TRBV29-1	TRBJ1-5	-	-	TGCAGCGTTGACGGGCAGAGTAGCAATCAGCCCCAGCATTTT	CSVDGQSSNQPQHF
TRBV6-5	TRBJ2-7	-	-	TGTGCCAGCAGGTCGGTCGTCCGGCATATGGAGCAGTACTTC	CASRSVVRHMEQYF
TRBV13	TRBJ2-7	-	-	TGTGCCAGCAGCTCTATCTCCTACGAGCAGTACTTC	CASSSISYEQYF
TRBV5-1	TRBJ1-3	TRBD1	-	TGCGCCAGCAGCTTGGCCGACAGGGACTCTGGAAACACCATATATTTT	CASSLADRDSGNTIYF
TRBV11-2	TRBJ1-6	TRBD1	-	TGTGCCAGCAGCCGGGGGAGGGGGCAATCACCCCTCCACTTT	CASSRGRGQSPLHF
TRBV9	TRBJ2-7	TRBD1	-	TGTGCCAGCAGCATATCACAGGGGGCATTATACGAGCAGTACTTC	CASSISQGALYEQYF
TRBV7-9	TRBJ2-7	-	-	TGTGCCAGCAGCTTCGGGGTCTCCTACGAGCAGTACTTC	CASSFGVSYEQYF
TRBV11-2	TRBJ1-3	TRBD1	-	TGTGCCAGCAGCTCGCGACCGGGACAGGGAAAGGCTACTGGAAACACCATATATTTT	CASSSRPGQGKATGNTIYF
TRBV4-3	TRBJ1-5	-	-	TGCGCCAGCAGCCGAAAACAGGGTTCTCAGCCCCAGCATTTT	CASSRKQGSQPQHF
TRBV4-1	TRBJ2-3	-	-	TGCGCCAGCAGCCAAGTGGATCCCTTGGGGGACACGCAGTATTTT	CASSQVDPLGDTQYF
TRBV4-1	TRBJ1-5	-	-	TGCGCCAGCAGCCAAGAGCGGATCGGATATCAGCCCCAGCATTTT	CASSQERIGYQPQHF
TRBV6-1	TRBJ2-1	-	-	TGTGCCAGCAGTGAAGCCAACATACAGGTCTCTCCCTACAATGAGCAGTTCTTC	CASSEANIQVSPYNEQFF
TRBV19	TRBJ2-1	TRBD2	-	TGTGCCAGTACCTCCCCCGGACTAGGTGGTGAGCAGTTCTTC	CASTSPGLGGEQFF
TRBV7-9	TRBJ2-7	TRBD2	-	TGTGCCAGCAGCTTAGGGATTAGCGGGAGGAGCTCCTACGAGCAGTACTTC	CASSLGISGRSSYEQYF
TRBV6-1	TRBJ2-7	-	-	TGTGCCAGCAGTAGCCGGGACGGCTCCTACGAGCAGTACTTC	CASSSRDGSYEQYF
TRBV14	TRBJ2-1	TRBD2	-	TGTGCCAGCAGCCGATACATTACTAGCGGGGCTGGCTTCGACAATGAGCAGTTCTTC	CASSRYITSGAGFDNEQFF
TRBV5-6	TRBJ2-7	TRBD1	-	TGTGCCAGCAGCTTGAAGGACAGGGAAGGCGAGTTC	CASSLKDREGEF
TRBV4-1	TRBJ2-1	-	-	TGCGCCAGCAGCCAAGAAAGGGGTGAGCAGTTCTTC	CASSQERGEQFF
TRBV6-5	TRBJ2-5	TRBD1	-	TGTGCCACAGGGGGCGAGTACCAAGAGACCCAGTACTTC	CATGGEYQETQYF
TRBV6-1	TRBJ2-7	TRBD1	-	TGTGCCAGCGGAAAGGGGACAGGGGGCTACGAGCAGTACTTC	CASGKGTGGYEQYF
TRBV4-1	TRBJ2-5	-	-	TGCGCCAGCACTCGAAGACCCTTAGCGTTAGGGGGCCAAGAGACCCAGTACTTC	CASTRRPLALGGQETQYF